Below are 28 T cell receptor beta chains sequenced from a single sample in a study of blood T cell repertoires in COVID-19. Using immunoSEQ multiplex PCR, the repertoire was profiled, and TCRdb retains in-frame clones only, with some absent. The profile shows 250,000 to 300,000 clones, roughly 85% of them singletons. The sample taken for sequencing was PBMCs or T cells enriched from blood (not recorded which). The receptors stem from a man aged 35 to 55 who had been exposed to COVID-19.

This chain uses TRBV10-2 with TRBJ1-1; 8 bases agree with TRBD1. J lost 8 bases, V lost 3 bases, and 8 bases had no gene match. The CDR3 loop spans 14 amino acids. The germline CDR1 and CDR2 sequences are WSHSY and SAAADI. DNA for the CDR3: TGCGCCAGCAGTGACGGCAGGGGGCGATCAGAAGCTTTCTTT. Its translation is CASSDGRGRSEAFF.

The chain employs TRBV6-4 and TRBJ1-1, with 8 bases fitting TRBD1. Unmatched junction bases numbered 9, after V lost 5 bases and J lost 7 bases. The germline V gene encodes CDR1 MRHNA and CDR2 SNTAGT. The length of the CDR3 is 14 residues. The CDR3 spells CASSPSQGVGEAFF. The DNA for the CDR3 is TGTGCCAGCAGTCCATCACAGGGGGTGGGTGAAGCTTTCTTT.

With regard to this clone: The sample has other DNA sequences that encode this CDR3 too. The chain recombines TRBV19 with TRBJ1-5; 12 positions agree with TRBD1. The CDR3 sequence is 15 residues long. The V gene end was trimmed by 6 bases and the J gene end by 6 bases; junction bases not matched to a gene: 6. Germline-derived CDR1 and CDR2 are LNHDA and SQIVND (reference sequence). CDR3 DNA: TGTGCCAGTAGCACCGGGACAGGGGGCGGTCAGCCCCAGCATTTT. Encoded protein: CASSTGTGGGQPQHF.

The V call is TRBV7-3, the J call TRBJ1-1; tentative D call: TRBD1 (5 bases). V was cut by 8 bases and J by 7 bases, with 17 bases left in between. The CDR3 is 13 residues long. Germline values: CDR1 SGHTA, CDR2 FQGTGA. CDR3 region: CASAIGAGSEAFF. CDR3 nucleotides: TGTGCCAGCGCCATCGGGGCGGGGAGTGAAGCTTTCTTT.

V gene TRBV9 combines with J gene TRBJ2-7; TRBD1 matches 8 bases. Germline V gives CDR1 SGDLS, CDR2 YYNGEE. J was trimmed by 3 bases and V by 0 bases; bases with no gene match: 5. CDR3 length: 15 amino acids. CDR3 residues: CASSVGTGPDYEQYF. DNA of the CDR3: TGTGCCAGCAGCGTAGGGACAGGGCCAGACTACGAGCAGTACTTC.

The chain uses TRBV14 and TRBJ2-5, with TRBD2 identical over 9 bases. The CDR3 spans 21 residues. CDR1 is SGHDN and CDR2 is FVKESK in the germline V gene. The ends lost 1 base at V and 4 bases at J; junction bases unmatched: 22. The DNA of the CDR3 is TGTGCCAGCAGCCAAGCGACTGGCATCACTAGCGGGCGTCTGGTACGAGAGACCCAGTACTTC. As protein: CASSQATGITSGRLVRETQYF.

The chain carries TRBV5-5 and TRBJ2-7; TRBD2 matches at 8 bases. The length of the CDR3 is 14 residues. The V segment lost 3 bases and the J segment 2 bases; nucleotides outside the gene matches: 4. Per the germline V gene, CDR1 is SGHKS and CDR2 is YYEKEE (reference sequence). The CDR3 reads CASSSTGGPYEQYF. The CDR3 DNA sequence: TGTGCCAGCAGCTCAACGGGAGGGCCCTACGAGCAGTACTTC. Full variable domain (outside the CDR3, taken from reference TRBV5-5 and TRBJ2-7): DAGVTQSPTHLIKTRGQQVTLRCSPISGHKSVSWYQQVLGQGPQFIFQYYEKEERGRGNFPDRFSARQFPNYSSELNVNALLLGDSALYLCASSSTGGPYEQYFGPGTRLTVT.

CDR3 in DNA: TGTGCCTGGAGTCGTATCAGGGCAACCGGGGAGCTGTTTTTT. Translation: CAWSRIRATGELFF. The chain links TRBV30 to TRBJ2-2, with D maybe TRBD1 (5 bases). This CDR3 spans 14 amino acids. Looked up from germline, CDR1 is GTSNPN and CDR2 is SVGIG (reference sequence). Deletions cut 2 bases from V and 5 bases from J, with 12 bases between.

The CDR3 DNA sequence: TGTGCCTGGAGGAGGGCGGGGACTAGCTTCACCGGGGAGCTGTTTTTT. Encoded protein: CAWRRAGTSFTGELFF. This rearrangement joins TRBV30 to TRBJ2-2; TRBD2 aligns across 9 bases. V was clipped by 3 bases and J by 4 bases; unmatched bases: 9. This CDR3 is 16 amino acids long. Germline V lookup: CDR1 GTSNPN, CDR2 SVGIG (reference sequence).

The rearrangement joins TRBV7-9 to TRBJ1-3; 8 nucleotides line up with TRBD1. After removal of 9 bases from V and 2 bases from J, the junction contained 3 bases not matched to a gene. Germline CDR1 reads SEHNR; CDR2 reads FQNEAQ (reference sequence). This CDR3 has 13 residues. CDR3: CASETGAGNTIYF. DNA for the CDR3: TGTGCCAGTGAGACAGGGGCTGGAAACACCATATATTTT.

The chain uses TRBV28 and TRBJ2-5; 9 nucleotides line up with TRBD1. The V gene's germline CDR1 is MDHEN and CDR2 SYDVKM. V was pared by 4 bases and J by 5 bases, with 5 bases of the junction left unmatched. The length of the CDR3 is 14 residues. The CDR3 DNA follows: TGTGCCAGCAGTTCCGGACAGGGGACGGAGACCCAGTACTTC. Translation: CASSSGQGTETQYF.

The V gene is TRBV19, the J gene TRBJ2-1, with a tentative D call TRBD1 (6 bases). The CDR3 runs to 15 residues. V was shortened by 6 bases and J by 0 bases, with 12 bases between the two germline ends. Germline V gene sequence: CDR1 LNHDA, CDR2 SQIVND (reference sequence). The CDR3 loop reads CASREGHSSYNEQFF. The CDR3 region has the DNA TGTGCCAGTAGAGAGGGACATAGCTCCTACAATGAGCAGTTCTTC.

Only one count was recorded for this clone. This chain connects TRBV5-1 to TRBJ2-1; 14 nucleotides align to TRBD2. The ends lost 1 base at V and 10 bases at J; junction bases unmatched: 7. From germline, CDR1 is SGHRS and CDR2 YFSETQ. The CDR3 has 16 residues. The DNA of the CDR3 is TGCGCCAGCAGCTTGAGACTAGCGGGAGGGCCCGGAGAGCAGTTCTTC. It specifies CASSLRLAGGPGEQFF.

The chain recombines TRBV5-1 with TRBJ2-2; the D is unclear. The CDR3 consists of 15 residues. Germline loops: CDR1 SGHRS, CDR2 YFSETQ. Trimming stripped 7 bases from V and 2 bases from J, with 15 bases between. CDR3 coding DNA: TGCGCCAGCTCGGTCTCGTCGTATAACACCGGGGAGCTGTTTTTT. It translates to CASSVSSYNTGELFF.

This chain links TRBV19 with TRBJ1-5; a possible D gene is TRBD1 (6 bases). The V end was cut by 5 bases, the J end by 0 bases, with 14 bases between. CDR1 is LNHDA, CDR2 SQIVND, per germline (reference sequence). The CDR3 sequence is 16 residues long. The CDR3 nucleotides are TGTGCCAGTAGTTTAGGGACACCATATAGCAATCAGCCCCAGCATTTT. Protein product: CASSLGTPYSNQPQHF.

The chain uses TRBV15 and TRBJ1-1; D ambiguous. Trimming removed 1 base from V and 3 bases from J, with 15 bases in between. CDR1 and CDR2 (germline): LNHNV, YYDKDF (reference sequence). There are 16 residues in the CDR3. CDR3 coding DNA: TGTGCCACCAGCAGAGCGCCGATCGGGGTGCACACTGAAGCTTTCTTT. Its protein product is CATSRAPIGVHTEAFF.

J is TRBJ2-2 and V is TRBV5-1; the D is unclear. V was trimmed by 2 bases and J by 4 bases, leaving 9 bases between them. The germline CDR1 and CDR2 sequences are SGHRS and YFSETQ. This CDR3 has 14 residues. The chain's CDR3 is CASSLYSSTGELFF. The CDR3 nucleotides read TGCGCCAGCAGCTTATACAGCAGCACCGGGGAGCTGTTTTTT.

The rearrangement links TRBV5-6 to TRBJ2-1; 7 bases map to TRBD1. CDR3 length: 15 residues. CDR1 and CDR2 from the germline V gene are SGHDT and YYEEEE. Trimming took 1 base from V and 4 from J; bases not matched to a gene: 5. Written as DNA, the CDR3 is TGTGCCAGCAGCTTGTGGACAGGCCCATACAATGAGCAGTTCTTC. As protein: CASSLWTGPYNEQFF.

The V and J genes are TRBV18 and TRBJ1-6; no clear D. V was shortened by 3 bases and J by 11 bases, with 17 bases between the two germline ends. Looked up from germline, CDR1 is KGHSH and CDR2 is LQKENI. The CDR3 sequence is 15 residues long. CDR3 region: CASSPGSRTETPLHF. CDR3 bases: TGTGCCAGCTCACCCGGTTCGAGAACGGAGACACCCCTCCACTTT.

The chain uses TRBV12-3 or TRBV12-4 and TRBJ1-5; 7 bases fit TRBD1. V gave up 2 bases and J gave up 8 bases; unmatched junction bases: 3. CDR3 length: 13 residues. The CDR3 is CASSLLQGEPQHF. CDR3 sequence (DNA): TGTGCCAGCAGTTTATTGCAGGGGGAGCCCCAGCATTTT.

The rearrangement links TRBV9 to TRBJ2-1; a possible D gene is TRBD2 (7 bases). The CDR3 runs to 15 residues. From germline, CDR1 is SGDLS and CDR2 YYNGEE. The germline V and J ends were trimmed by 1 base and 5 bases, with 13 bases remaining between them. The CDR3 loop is CASSVRGALDNEQFF. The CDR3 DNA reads TGTGCCAGCAGCGTACGGGGGGCGCTGGACAATGAGCAGTTCTTC.

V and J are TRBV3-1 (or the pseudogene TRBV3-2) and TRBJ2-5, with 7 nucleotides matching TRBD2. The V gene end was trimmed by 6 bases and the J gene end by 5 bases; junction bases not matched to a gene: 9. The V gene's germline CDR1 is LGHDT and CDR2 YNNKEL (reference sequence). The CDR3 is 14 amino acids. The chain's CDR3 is CASSSLGGGETQYF. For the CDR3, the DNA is TGTGCCAGCAGTAGCCTGGGGGGAGGGGAGACCCAGTACTTC.

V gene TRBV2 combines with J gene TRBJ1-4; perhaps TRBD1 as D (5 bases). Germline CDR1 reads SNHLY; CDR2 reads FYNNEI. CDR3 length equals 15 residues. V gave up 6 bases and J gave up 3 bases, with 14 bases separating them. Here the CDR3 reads CASSLQGSSNEKLFF. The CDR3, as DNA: TGTGCCAGCAGCCTTCAGGGATCATCTAATGAAAAACTGTTTTTT.

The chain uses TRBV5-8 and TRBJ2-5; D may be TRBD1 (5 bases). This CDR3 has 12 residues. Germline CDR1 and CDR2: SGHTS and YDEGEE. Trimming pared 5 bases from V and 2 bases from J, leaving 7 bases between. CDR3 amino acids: CASRDSQETQYF. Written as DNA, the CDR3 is TGTGCCAGCAGAGACAGTCAAGAGACCCAGTACTTC.

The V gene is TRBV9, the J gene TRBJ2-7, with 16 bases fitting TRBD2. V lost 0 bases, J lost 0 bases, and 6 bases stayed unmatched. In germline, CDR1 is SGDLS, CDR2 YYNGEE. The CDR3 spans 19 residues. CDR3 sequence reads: CASSVAGTSGRAPSYEQYF. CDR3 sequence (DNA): TGTGCCAGCAGCGTAGCTGGGACTAGCGGGAGGGCCCCCTCCTACGAGCAGTACTTC.

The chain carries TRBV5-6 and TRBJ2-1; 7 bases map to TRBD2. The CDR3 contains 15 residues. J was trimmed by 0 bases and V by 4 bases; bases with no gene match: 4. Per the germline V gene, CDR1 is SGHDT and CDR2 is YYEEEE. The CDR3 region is CASSLAASSYNEQFF. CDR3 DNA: TGTGCCAGCAGCCTAGCGGCTAGCTCCTACAATGAGCAGTTCTTC.

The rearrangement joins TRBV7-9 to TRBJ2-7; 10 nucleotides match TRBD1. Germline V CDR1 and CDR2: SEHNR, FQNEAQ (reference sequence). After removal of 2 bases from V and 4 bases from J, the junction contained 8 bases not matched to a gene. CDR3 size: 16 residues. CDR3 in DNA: TGTGCCAGCAGCTTAAACCGGGACAGGGGAGGATACGAGCAGTACTTC. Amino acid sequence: CASSLNRDRGGYEQYF.

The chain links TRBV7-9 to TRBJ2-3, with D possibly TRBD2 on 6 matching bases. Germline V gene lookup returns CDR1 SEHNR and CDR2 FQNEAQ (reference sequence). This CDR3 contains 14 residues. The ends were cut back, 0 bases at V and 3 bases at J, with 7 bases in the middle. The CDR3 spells CASSLAGRTDTQYF. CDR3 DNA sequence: TGTGCCAGCAGCTTAGCCGGGAGAACAGATACGCAGTATTTT.